This T cell receptor beta chain was sequenced in a study of beta chain features in type 1 diabetes. Findings and limits, study-wide: Shorter TCRB CDR3s, moderately but significantly so, were found in Type 1 diabetes patients in all four CD4+ subsets. Whatever favoring of shorter templates PCR might show would apply equally to patients and controls. There was no resolution here of whether HLA type influences TCRB rearrangement.

Expressed TCRB transcripts were sequenced, since all the RNA that had been isolated was reverse transcribed. The method was immunoSEQ multiplex PCR; TCRdb's version includes in-frame clones alone and lacks a portion of them. In the table there are approximately 270,000 clones, roughly an eighth of which are singletons. V lost 8 bases and J lost 2, with 12 bases in between. This CDR3 spans 13 amino acids. Germline V gene data show CDR1 as SNHLY and CDR2 as FYNNEI. This clone was seen a few times. Its antigen remains unknown. The receptor was isolated from a man aged 25 to 40 with type 1 diabetes. Sequencing used naive CD4+ T cells from blood. The chain has TRBV2 and TRBJ1-1; D possibly corresponds to TRBD1 (6 bases). The CDR3 spells CASQTDSNTEAFF. CDR3 bases: TGTGCCAGCCAAACGGACAGCAACACTGAAGCTTTCTTT.